Following are 11 T cell receptor beta chains from one sample sequenced in a study of tumor-infiltrating lymphocytes in localized non-small cell lung cancer (dated by TCRdb to about 2021). The library was produced with the immunoSEQ multiplex PCR assay. Sourced from immuneACCESS, this table was stored by TCRdb with only in-frame sequences that have V and J called. A share of the clones is absent; for the studies checked, an unresolved V gene accounts for under half, and the remainder has no known explanation. For this sample there are 12,000 or so clones; around 84% appear just once. About 8.1% of the sample is in the top ten clones. Specimen: lung tumor tissue. These receptors were collected from a human donor with non-small cell lung cancer.

Here the CDR3 reads CASSLANVMVGRNYGYTF. CDR3 coding DNA: TGTGCCAGCAGCTTGGCCAATGTGATGGTTGGCAGGAACTATGGCTACACCTTC. The V call is TRBV7-8, the J call TRBJ1-2; no clear D gene. V lost 3 bases and J 2 bases, leaving 22 bases between the germline ends. Germline V CDR1 and CDR2: SGHVS, FQNEAQ. CDR3 size: 18 residues.

The chain uses TRBV29-1 and TRBJ1-5, with TRBD1 as a possible D gene (6 bases). V was pared by 4 bases and J by 7 bases, with 14 bases between. Germline V gene data show CDR1 as SQVTM and CDR2 as ANQGSEA. This CDR3 region has 13 residues. The CDR3 DNA follows: TGCAGCGTTGTCGGGGGGGCAGGACAGCCCCAGCATTTT. It specifies CSVVGGAGQPQHF.

The rearrangement joins TRBV10-1 to TRBJ1-1, with D unresolved. CDR3 length: 12 amino acids. In germline, CDR1 is WNHNN, CDR2 SYGVQD (reference sequence). Trimming removed 2 bases from V and 4 bases from J, with 5 bases in between. CDR3 in amino acids: CASSEAGTEAFF. The CDR3 DNA follows: TGCGCCAGCAGTGAGGCCGGCACTGAAGCTTTCTTT.

This clone is labeled as medium-sized. The chain combines TRBV7-2 with TRBJ1-1, with a tentative D call TRBD1 (5 bases). The CDR3 is 13 residues long. Per the germline V gene, CDR1 is SGHTA and CDR2 is FQGNSA. The germline V and J ends were trimmed by 7 bases and 2 bases, with 11 bases remaining between them. The CDR3 bases are TGTGCCAGCAAACGACAGCCTAACACTGAAGCTTTCTTT. It yields the protein CASKRQPNTEAFF.

As DNA, the CDR3 is TGTGCCAGTACCAGGGGCCAAGGGGGGTTCAATCAGCCCCAGCATTTT. Its protein product is CASTRGQGGFNQPQHF. The V gene is TRBV19, the J gene TRBJ1-5; D is possibly TRBD1 (6 bases). The CDR3 is 16 residues long. Between the trimmed V and J ends, which lost 7 bases and 3 bases, there was a span of 19 bases. CDR1 and CDR2 from the germline V gene are LNHDA and SQIVND (reference sequence).

The genes are TRBV28 and TRBJ1-2; the D gene is possibly TRBD1 (6 bases). Per the germline V gene, CDR1 is MDHEN and CDR2 is SYDVKM. V lost 7 bases to trimming and J lost 10 bases, with 22 bases between them. This CDR3 spans 14 amino acids. In nucleotides, the CDR3 is TGTGCCAGCACCAACGAGGGACAAATCAGAGACTACACCTTC. It yields the protein CASTNEGQIRDYTF.

In this sample, this clone turned up a few times. The V gene is TRBV9, the J gene TRBJ2-3; tentative D call: TRBD1 (6 bases). CDR1 is SGDLS, CDR2 YYNGEE, per germline. The V gene lost 0 bases and the J gene lost 2 bases, with 13 bases spanning the gap. This CDR3 is built from 16 residues. The CDR3 sequence is CASSVAIGGVTDTQYF. The CDR3 nucleotides are TGTGCCAGCAGCGTAGCTATAGGGGGTGTCACAGATACGCAGTATTTT. Variable domain in full (rest from reference TRBV9 and TRBJ2-3): DSGVTQTPKHLITATGQRVTLRCSPRSGDLSVYWYQQSLDQGLQFLIQYYNGEERAKGNILERFSAQQFPDLHSELNLSSLELGDSALYFCASSVAIGGVTDTQYFGPGTRLTVL.

The chain combines TRBV6-1 with TRBJ2-1; TRBD2 matches at 13 bases. Germline CDR1 is MNHNS and CDR2 is SASEGT. The CDR3 contains 20 residues. After removal of 5 bases from V and 1 base from J, the junction contained 14 bases not matched to a gene. The CDR3 DNA reads TGTGCCAGCAGTAAAGGACTAGCGGGAGTTAAGGTGGGGTCCTACAATGAGCAGTTCTTC. Residues: CASSKGLAGVKVGSYNEQFF.

As concerns this clone: The same CDR3 can be traced to other DNA sequences in this sample. The genes are TRBV5-1 and TRBJ1-5; possible D gene TRBD1, 5 bases. Germline values: CDR1 SGHRS, CDR2 YFSETQ. This CDR3 has 13 residues. The ends were cut back, 5 bases at V and 3 bases at J, with 9 bases in the middle. The CDR3 DNA reads TGCGCCAGCAGTAGGGACTCCAATCAGCCCCAGCATTTT. Amino acids: CASSRDSNQPQHF.

The rearrangement joins TRBV27 to TRBJ2-7, with a weak D call TRBD2 (6 bases). V dropped 7 bases and J dropped 7 bases, with 14 bases sitting between them. Per germline, CDR1 MNHEY and CDR2 SMNVEV (reference sequence). The CDR3 runs 12 residues. DNA for the CDR3: TGTGCCAGCAAAGGCGGGGTTGGAGAGCAGTACTTC. The encoded protein is CASKGGVGEQYF.

This clone was seen a few times. V usage is TRBV28 and J usage is TRBJ1-1; D is uncertain. V dropped 2 bases and J dropped 6 bases, with 10 bases sitting between them. The CDR3 spans 13 residues. Germline CDR1 MDHEN, CDR2 SYDVKM. The DNA of the CDR3 is TGTGCCAGCAGTTTAATGGGGAGTTCTGAAGCTTTCTTT. Translated: CASSLMGSSEAFF.